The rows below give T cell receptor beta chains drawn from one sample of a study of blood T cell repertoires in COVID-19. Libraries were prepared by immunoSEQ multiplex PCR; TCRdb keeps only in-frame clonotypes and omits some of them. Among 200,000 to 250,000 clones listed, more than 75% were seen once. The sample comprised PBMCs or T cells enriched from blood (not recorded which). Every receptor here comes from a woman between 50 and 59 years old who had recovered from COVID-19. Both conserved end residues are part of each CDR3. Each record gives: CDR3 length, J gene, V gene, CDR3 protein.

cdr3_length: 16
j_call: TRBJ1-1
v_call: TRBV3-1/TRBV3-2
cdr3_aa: CASIPGSSAVDTEAFF

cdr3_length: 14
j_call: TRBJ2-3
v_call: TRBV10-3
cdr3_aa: CAIGQTGYTDTQYF

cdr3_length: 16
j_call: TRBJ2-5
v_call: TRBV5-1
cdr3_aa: CASSSTGTGVQETQYF

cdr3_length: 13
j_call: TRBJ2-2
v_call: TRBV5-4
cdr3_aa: CASRLKGAGELFF

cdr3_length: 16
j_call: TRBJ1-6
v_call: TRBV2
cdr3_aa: CASSEGVDRGRSPLHF

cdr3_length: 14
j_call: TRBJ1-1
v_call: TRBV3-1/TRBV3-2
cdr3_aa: CASSQRQLNTEAFF

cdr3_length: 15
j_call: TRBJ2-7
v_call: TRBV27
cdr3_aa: CASSLTSGSTYEQYF

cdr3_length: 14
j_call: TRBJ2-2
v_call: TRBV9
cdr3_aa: CASSAGLPPGELFF

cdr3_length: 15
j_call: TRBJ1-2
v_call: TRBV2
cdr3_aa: CASSLDRAIGYGYTF

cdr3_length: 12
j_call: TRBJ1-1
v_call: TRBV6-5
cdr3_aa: CATHPVNTEAFF

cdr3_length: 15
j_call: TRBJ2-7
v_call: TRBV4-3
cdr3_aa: CASSQARETEYEQYF

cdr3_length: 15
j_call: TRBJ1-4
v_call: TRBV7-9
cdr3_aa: CASSLYRETNEKLFF

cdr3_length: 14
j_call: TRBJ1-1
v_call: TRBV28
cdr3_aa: CASSPGTRFIEAFF

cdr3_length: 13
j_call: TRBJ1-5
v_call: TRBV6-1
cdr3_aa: CASSDRGLQPQHF

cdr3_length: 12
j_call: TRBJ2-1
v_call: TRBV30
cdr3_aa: CAWTPALREQFF

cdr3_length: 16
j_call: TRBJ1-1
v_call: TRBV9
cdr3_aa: CASSVADRGMGAEAFF

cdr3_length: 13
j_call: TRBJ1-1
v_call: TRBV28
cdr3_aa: CASSGQTNTEAFF

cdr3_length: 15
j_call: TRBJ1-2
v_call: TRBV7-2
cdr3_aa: CASSSVPGTREGYTF

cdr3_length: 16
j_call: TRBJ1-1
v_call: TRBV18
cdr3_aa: CASSTGTGASNTEAFF

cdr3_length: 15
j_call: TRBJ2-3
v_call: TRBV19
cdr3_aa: CASSSKQANTDTQYF

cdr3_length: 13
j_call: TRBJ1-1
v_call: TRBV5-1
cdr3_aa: CASSLGANTEAFF

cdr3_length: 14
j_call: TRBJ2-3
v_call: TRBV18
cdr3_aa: CASSPSSSTDTQYF

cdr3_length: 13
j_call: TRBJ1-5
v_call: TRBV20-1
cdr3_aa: CSASQDSNQPQHF

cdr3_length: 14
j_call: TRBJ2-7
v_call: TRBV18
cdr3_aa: CASSPSGGAREQYF

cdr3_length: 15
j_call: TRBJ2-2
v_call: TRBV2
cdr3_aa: CASRETSGDFGELFF

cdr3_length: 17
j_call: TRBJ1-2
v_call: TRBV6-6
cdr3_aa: CASSLGPPGSSYYGYTF

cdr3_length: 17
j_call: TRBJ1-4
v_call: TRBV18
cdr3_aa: CASSQFDLGTGREKLFF

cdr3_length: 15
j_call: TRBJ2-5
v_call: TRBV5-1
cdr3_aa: CASSMTSGVVETQYF

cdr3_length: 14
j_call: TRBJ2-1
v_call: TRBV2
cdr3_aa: CASSSGRAYNEQFF

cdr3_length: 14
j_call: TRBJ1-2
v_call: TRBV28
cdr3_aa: CASSPPLGVYGYTF

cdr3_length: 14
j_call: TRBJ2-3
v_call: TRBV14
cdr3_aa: CASSQYAGADTQYF

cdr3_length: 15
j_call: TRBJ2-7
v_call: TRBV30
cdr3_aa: CAWSSLGTGTYEQYF

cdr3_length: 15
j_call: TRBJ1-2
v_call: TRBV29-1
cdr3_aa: CSVGRGSSVNYGYTF

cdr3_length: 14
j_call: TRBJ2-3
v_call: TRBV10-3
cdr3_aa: CAISVSGVADTQYF

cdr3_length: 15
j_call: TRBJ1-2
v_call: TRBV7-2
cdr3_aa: CATSTKGATNYGYTF

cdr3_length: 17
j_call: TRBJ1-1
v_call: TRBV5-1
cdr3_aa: CASSLARTANQNTEAFF

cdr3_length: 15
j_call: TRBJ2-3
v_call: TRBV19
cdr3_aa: CASSIWRSSTDTQYF

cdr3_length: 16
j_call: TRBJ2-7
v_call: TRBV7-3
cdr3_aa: CASSLSPSGPSYEQYF

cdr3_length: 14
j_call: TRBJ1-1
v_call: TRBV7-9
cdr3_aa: CASSSTGTSTEAFF

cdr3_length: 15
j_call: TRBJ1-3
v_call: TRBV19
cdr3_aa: CASSIAPPEGNTIYF

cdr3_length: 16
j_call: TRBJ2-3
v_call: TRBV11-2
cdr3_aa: CASSLRSREGVDTQYF

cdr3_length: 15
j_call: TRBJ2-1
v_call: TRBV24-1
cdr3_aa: CATQPGTGGFNEQFF

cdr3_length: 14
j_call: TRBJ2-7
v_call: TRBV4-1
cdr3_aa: CASSQEFGSYEQYF

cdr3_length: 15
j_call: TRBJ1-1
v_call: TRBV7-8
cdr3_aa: CASSLLGQGDTEAFF

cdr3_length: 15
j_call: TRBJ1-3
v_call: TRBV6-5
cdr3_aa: CASMGVTGSGNTIYF

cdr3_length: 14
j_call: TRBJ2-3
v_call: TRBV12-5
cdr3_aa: CASGLDSGGDTQYF

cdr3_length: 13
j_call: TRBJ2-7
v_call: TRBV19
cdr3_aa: CASSIGQAYEQYF

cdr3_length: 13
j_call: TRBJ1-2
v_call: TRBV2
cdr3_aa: CASTERHPGGYTF

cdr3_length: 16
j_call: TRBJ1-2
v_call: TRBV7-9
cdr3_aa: CASSRQGGSGVYGYTF

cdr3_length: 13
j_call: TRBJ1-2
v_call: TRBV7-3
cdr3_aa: CASSLRTDYGYTF

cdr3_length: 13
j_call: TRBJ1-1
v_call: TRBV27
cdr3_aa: CASRWDTDTEAFF

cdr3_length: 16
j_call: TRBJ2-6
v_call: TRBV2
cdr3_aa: CASRGRQGSGANVLTF

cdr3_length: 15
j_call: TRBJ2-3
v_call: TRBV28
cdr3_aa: CASSQRQASSDTQYF

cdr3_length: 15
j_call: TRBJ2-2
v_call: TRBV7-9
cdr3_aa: CASGGGTANTGELFF

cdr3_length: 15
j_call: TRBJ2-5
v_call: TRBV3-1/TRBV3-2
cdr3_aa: CASSQLAGGGETQYF